This T cell receptor (beta chain) derives from a study of cytomegalovirus exposure and HLA in healthy donors. The PCR contained 60 Vbeta and 13 Jbeta primers. Assay: immunoSEQ multiplex PCR; the TCRdb copy retains only in-frame clones and omits some. The profile covers 150,000 to 200,000 clones, with around 83% appearing a single time and around 4.1% taken by the ten largest. As regards this clone: Antigen: not known.

Study conclusions and caveats: A later analysis showed TCR association rates differing by HLA locus, peaking at DRB1 and lowest at HLA-C.

The TCR originated in a man aged 50 to 60 in good health and CMV-seropositive. The sequencing sample was made of PBMCs.

In nucleotides, the CDR3 is TGTGCCAGCAGTTTCCGGTCTGAAGCTTTCTTT. Its translation is CASSFRSEAFF. The rearrangement joins TRBV28 to TRBJ1-1; D call uncertain. The CDR3 totals 11 residues. Germline V gene lookup returns CDR1 MDHEN and CDR2 SYDVKM. V was shortened by 3 bases and J by 6 bases, with 5 bases between the two germline ends.